This T cell receptor (beta chain) was obtained from a study of Tregs in tolerant kidney transplant recipients. Mixed chimerism was transient after nonmyeloablative marrow transplants from related graft donors. Unstimulated Tregs (CD4+CD25+CD127-) and CD4+CD25- non-Tregs were sorted from PBMCs. Whole-study findings and limits: Nucleotide sequences could not be compared across some patients' samples due to primer changes. Few patients were studied, so findings need validation in larger groups.

The length of the CDR3 is 17 residues. V dropped 5 bases and J dropped 0 bases, with 20 bases sitting between them. From germline, CDR1 is MNHEY and CDR2 SMNVEV (reference sequence). Using immunoSEQ multiplex PCR, the repertoire was profiled, and TCRdb retains in-frame clones only, with some absent. Of about 50,000 clones detected, more than 70% appear once; the ten largest clones hold roughly 15%. In this sample, this clone turned up a few times. What it binds is unknown. The TCR originated in a human patient who received a combined kidney and bone marrow transplant. The T cells may come from the graft donor. V usage is TRBV27 and J usage is TRBJ2-7; possibly TRBD1 for D (6 bases). This material consisted of CD8+ T cells from blood (PBMCs), taken 12 months after the transplant. The CDR3 nucleotides are TGTGCCAGCAGTCTTTTGGACAGCGATGGGGGCTCCTACGAGCAGTACTTC. This encodes CASSLLDSDGGSYEQYF.